These T cell receptor beta chains were read from a single sample in a study of Tregs in tolerant kidney transplant recipients. Libraries were prepared by immunoSEQ multiplex PCR; TCRdb keeps only in-frame clonotypes and omits some of them. Of about 59,000 clones in the sample, around 88% were seen once. What was sequenced was CD4+ T cells from blood. The receptors originated from a human donor in good health. CDR3s include the opening cysteine and the closing phenylalanine or tryptophan. D genes are given only for firm matches. Some rows mark clone size as missing; the rest say once, few, many or name a class of expanded clone.

J	D	size	V	CDR3	DNA
TRBJ2-2	.	.	TRBV19	CASSRRGAPGELFF	TGTGCCAGTAGTCGCCGGGGGGCTCCCGGGGAGCTGTTTTTT
TRBJ1-5	.	.	TRBV12-2	CASRLAMGRGRGINQPQHF	TGTGCAAGTCGCTTAGCAATGGGGAGGGGAAGAGGAATCAATCAGCCCCAGCATTTT
TRBJ2-3	.	.	TRBV7-2	CASSPSRLYTDTQYF	TGTGCCAGCAGCCCCTCCCGGCTGTACACAGATACGCAGTATTTT
TRBJ1-2	TRBD1	.	TRBV4-3	CASSQEAGTGPFNYGYTF	TGCGCCAGCAGCCAAGAAGCCGGGACAGGGCCTTTCAACTATGGCTACACCTTC
TRBJ1-1	.	.	TRBV9	CASSVAPKGTTEAFF	TGTGCCAGCAGCGTAGCTCCAAAGGGGACCACTGAAGCTTTCTTT
TRBJ2-3	TRBD2	.	TRBV10-3	CAINGGGSTDTQYF	TGTGCCATCAATGGCGGGGGGAGCACAGATACGCAGTATTTT
TRBJ2-5	TRBD2	.	TRBV2	CASHSGRALDTQYF	TGTGCCAGCCACAGCGGGAGGGCCCTAGACACCCAGTACTTC
TRBJ2-7	TRBD1	once	TRBV7-9	CASSSSGQGANEQYF	TGTGCCAGCAGCTCATCCGGACAGGGGGCCAACGAGCAGTACTTC
TRBJ1-2	.	.	TRBV5-6	CASSSLSYRDGYTF	TGTGCCAGCAGCTCCCTTTCTTATAGGGATGGCTACACCTTC
TRBJ2-1	.	.	TRBV5-4	CASSRDPLENEQFF	TGTGCCAGCAGCCGGGACCCCCTGGAAAATGAGCAGTTCTTC
TRBJ1-5	TRBD1	few	TRBV10-3	CAISGQGADQPQHF	TGTGCCATCAGTGGACAGGGGGCTGATCAGCCCCAGCATTTT
TRBJ2-2	.	.	TRBV4-3	CASSLSVRGSDTGELFF	TGCGCCAGCAGCCTATCGGTAAGGGGATCGGACACCGGGGAGCTGTTTTTT
TRBJ2-5	.	.	TRBV5-1	CASSWGLISSETQYF	TGCGCCAGCAGCTGGGGACTCATTTCAAGCGAGACCCAGTACTTC
TRBJ2-7	TRBD1	once	TRBV5-1	CASSSDRAGEQYF	TGCGCCAGCAGCAGTGACAGGGCGGGCGAGCAGTACTTC
TRBJ2-7	.	few	TRBV11-2	CASRPTGWTYEQYF	TGTGCCAGCAGACCCACGGGGTGGACCTACGAGCAGTACTTC
TRBJ2-1	TRBD1	.	TRBV29-1	CSAKWGTAGYNEQFF	TGCAGCGCCAAGTGGGGGACAGCAGGATACAATGAGCAGTTCTTC
TRBJ2-3	.	.	TRBV20-1	CSARDFDTQYF	TGCAGTGCTAGAGATTTCGATACGCAGTATTTT
TRBJ1-5	.	.	TRBV4-1	CASSQVLQAVPLPQHF	TGCGCCAGCAGCCAAGTCTTACAGGCCGTCCCTCTGCCCCAGCATTTT
TRBJ2-1	TRBD2	.	TRBV2	CASSPGLAGGNEQFF	TGTGCCAGCAGTCCGGGACTAGCGGGGGGTAATGAGCAGTTCTTC
TRBJ1-1	.	.	TRBV27	CASSLIGPYTEAFF	TGTGCCAGCAGTTTAATAGGTCCCTACACTGAAGCTTTCTTT
TRBJ1-2	TRBD1	.	TRBV9	CASSRTGEVNYGYTF	TGTGCCAGCAGCCGGACAGGGGAAGTTAACTATGGCTACACCTTC
TRBJ2-2	.	few	TRBV14	CASSQGVTGELFF	TGTGCCAGCAGCCAAGGGGTAACCGGGGAGCTGTTTTTT
TRBJ2-3	TRBD1	.	TRBV4-3	CASSLDRGTDTQYF	TGCGCCAGCAGCCTCGACAGGGGCACAGATACGCAGTATTTT
TRBJ2-7	.	.	TRBV19	CASSIGAIGEQYF	TGTGCCAGTAGTATAGGGGCGATCGGCGAGCAGTACTTC
TRBJ2-3	.	.	TRBV6-1	CASMWVGDTQYF	TGTGCCAGCATGTGGGTGGGAGATACGCAGTATTTT
TRBJ2-1	.	.	TRBV20-1	CSARKRDEQFF	TGCAGTGCTAGAAAGAGGGATGAGCAGTTCTTC
TRBJ1-3	.	.	TRBV18	CASSPSQSTIYF	TGTGCCAGCTCACCTTCCCAATCCACCATATATTTT
TRBJ2-7	TRBD2	few	TRBV5-4	CASSLDLATSGPYEQYF	TGTGCCAGCAGCTTGGACCTCGCCACTAGCGGGCCCTACGAGCAGTACTTC
TRBJ1-2	.	.	TRBV5-1	CASSLRLDPTARGYTF	TGCGCCAGCAGCTTAAGGTTGGATCCGACAGCGCGGGGCTACACCTTC
TRBJ1-1	.	few	TRBV29-1	CSAQGTEAFF	TGCAGCGCACAGGGCACTGAAGCTTTCTTT
TRBJ2-5	TRBD2	few	TRBV29-1	CSVDVAGGPGTQYF	TGCAGCGTTGATGTAGCGGGGGGGCCGGGGACCCAGTACTTC
TRBJ1-3	TRBD1	.	TRBV19	CASSMPRGASGNTIYF	TGTGCCAGTAGTATGCCCAGGGGGGCCTCTGGAAACACCATATATTTT
TRBJ1-2	TRBD1	.	TRBV11-2	CASSKTGDGYTF	TGTGCCAGCAGCAAGACAGGGGATGGCTACACCTTC
TRBJ2-7	TRBD1	.	TRBV5-1	CASSWGDRYEQYF	TGCGCCAGCAGCTGGGGGGACAGGTACGAGCAGTACTTC
TRBJ1-2	.	.	TRBV5-5	CASSLGGYYGYTF	TGTGCCAGCAGCTTGGGAGGGTACTATGGCTACACCTTC
TRBJ2-5	.	once	TRBV18	CASSPRSGETQYF	TGTGCCAGCTCTCCTAGGAGCGGAGAGACCCAGTACTTC
TRBJ1-6	.	.	TRBV6-5	CASSYSSGTNSPLHF	TGTGCCAGCAGTTACTCCTCCGGGACGAATTCACCCCTCCACTTT
TRBJ1-2	TRBD1	few	TRBV6-1	CASSLRQGWGYTF	TGTGCCAGCAGTTTGCGACAGGGTTGGGGCTACACCTTC
TRBJ2-1	.	once	TRBV7-6	CASSVPGSGREQFF	TGTGCCAGCAGCGTCCCCGGGTCTGGGCGGGAGCAGTTCTTC
TRBJ1-2	.	few	TRBV19	CASSPQQGVVRF	TGTGCCAGTAGTCCTCAACAGGGTGTGGTTCGATTC
TRBJ1-2	.	.	TRBV7-9	CASSQQGPNYGYTF	TGTGCCAGCAGCCAACAGGGTCCTAACTATGGCTACACCTTC
TRBJ2-1	TRBD2	.	TRBV7-9	CASSLASGSEDEQFF	TGTGCCAGCAGCTTGGCTAGCGGGAGTGAGGATGAGCAGTTCTTC
TRBJ2-5	.	.	TRBV29-1	CSVGGETQYF	TGCAGCGTGGGCGGAGAGACCCAGTACTTC
TRBJ1-4	.	few	TRBV7-2	CASSLVPAGLNNEKLFF	TGTGCCAGCAGCTTAGTACCCGCGGGGCTGAATAATGAAAAACTGTTTTTT
TRBJ1-1	.	.	TRBV9	CASSVAGNTEAFF	TGTGCCAGCAGCGTAGCAGGGAACACTGAAGCTTTCTTT
TRBJ2-2	.	.	TRBV19	CASRGYTGELFF	TGTGCCAGTAGAGGGTATACGGGGGAGCTGTTTTTT
TRBJ1-2	TRBD1	.	TRBV5-3	CASPRDRGYGYTF	TGTGCCTCCCCCCGGGACAGGGGATATGGCTACACCTTC
TRBJ1-1	.	.	TRBV19	CASSSPPQGWNTEAFF	TGTGCCAGTAGTTCCCCACCCCAGGGATGGAACACTGAAGCTTTCTTT
TRBJ2-3	.	.	TRBV6-5	CASSLLGGPTDTQYF	TGTGCCAGCAGCCTACTGGGGGGCCCTACAGATACGCAGTATTTT
TRBJ2-5	.	.	TRBV28	CASGGQETQYF	TGTGCCAGCGGGGGACAAGAGACCCAGTACTTC
TRBJ2-2	TRBD1	.	TRBV7-6	CASRRDRGIGELFF	TGTGCCAGCCGCCGGGACAGGGGCATCGGGGAGCTGTTTTTT
TRBJ1-4	.	once	TRBV7-8	CASSLALKEGENEKLFF	TGTGCCAGCAGCTTAGCGCTAAAGGAGGGGGAAAATGAAAAACTGTTTTTT
TRBJ2-3	.	.	TRBV5-1	CASSLTAGTDTQYF	TGCGCCAGCAGCTTGACAGCCGGCACAGATACGCAGTATTTT
TRBJ1-2	.	.	TRBV5-4	CASSLRSGAQGYTF	TGTGCCAGCAGCCTACGGTCGGGGGCTCAAGGCTACACCTTC
TRBJ2-3	TRBD2	.	TRBV5-1	CASSYGLAGTDTQYF	TGCGCCAGCAGCTACGGACTAGCGGGAACCGATACGCAGTATTTT
TRBJ2-5	.	.	TRBV7-6	CASSLVSLGRETQYF	TGTGCCAGCAGCTTAGTATCCCTGGGGCGGGAGACCCAGTACTTC
TRBJ2-3	.	.	TRBV19	CASSMGSVSPPDTQYF	TGTGCCAGTAGTATGGGTAGCGTGTCCCCCCCAGATACGCAGTATTTT
TRBJ1-2	.	.	TRBV7-3	CASSLNGGYGYTF	TGTGCCAGCAGCTTAAATGGGGGCTATGGCTACACCTTC
TRBJ2-7	.	.	TRBV6-5	CASSFGGRYEQYF	TGTGCCAGCAGTTTCGGCGGGCGCTACGAGCAGTACTTC